This TCR beta chain was captured by sequencing in a study of T cell changes during pregnancy in multiple sclerosis. Clones were sequenced by immunoSEQ multiplex PCR, and TCRdb holds only the in-frame ones, with some missing. The sample lists 68,000 or so clones; under 95% were seen once. Per germline, CDR1 SGDLS and CDR2 YYNGEE. Between the trimmed V and J ends, which lost 3 bases and 5 bases, there was a span of 13 bases. The CDR3 consists of 14 residues. The sequenced sample was peripheral blood, obtained in the second trimester of pregnancy. The chain joins TRBV9 to TRBJ2-3; perhaps TRBD2 as D (7 bases). The receptor was isolated from a female donor with multiple sclerosis, enrolled in a pregnancy study. The CDR3 reads CASSAWGGEDTQYF. In nucleotides, the CDR3 is TGTGCCAGCAGCGCCTGGGGGGGCGAAGATACGCAGTATTTT.